These 23 T cell receptor beta chains were sequenced from one sample in a study of blood T cells in healthy people across ages. Then a second PCR, running roughly 6 to 11 cycles, was carried out with a sample-barcoded 5' primer and a J-beta primer mix. One entry per CDR3 protein, called by TCRdb with MiXCR from the 5' RACE reads. The sample shows roughly 700,000 distinct CDR3 sequences, 25% of them seen only once. These data also featured in a second study, about T cells of mothers and their children.

Material: blood. These receptors were obtained from a boy aged 10-17 years in good health.

Notes on this clonotype: Compared with germline, one end of the junction differs, possibly owing to a read error. J is TRBJ1-2 and V is TRBV14, with unresolved D. In germline, CDR1 is SGHDN, CDR2 FVKESK. This CDR3 has 15 residues. CDR3: CASSQADGSNYGYTF. CDR3 coding DNA: TGTGCCAGCAGCCAAGCAGACGGTTCCAACTATGGTTACACCTTC.

This chain uses TRBV15 with TRBJ2-3; D gene ambiguous. This CDR3 region has 13 residues. Per the germline V gene, CDR1 is LNHNV and CDR2 is YYDKDF (reference sequence). V was shortened by 4 bases and J by 5 bases, with 10 bases between the two germline ends. CDR3 loop: CATSINGGDTQYF. The CDR3 DNA reads TGTGCCACCAGCATCAACGGCGGAGATACGCAGTATTTT.

This clonotype was seen repeatedly, ten times or more. This rearrangement joins TRBV6-2 or TRBV6-3 to TRBJ2-5, with a weak D call TRBD1 (6 bases). The V gene's germline CDR1 is MNHEY and CDR2 SVGEGT. V was cut by 5 bases and J by 2 bases, with 9 bases left in between. This CDR3 contains 13 residues. CDR3 residues: CASSGGRQETQYF. The CDR3 DNA reads TGTGCCAGCAGTGGGGGCAGACAAGAGACCCAGTACTTC.

The chain couples TRBV20-1 to TRBJ2-4; 7 bases line up with TRBD1. Germline CDR1 DFQATT, CDR2 SNEGSKA (reference sequence). The CDR3 extends over 14 amino acids. J gave up 0 bases and V 3 bases, and 2 bases lay outside the gene matches. CDR3 residues: CSARTGIAKNIQYF. The CDR3, as DNA: TGCAGTGCTAGGACAGGGATAGCCAAAAACATTCAGTACTTC.

The genes are TRBV2 and TRBJ2-3; D remains ambiguous. Per the germline V gene, CDR1 is SNHLY and CDR2 is FYNNEI. V was shortened by 0 bases and J by 4 bases, with 17 bases between the two germline ends. This CDR3 region has 17 residues. The CDR3 sequence is CASSEALLEPPADTQYF. For the CDR3, the DNA is TGTGCCAGCAGTGAAGCGCTTCTTGAGCCACCAGCAGATACGCAGTATTTT.

The CDR3 sequence is CASSQGVRPWQETQYF. In DNA form, the CDR3 reads TGTGCCAGCAGCCAAGGCGTCCGACCATGGCAAGAGACCCAGTACTTC. The V call is TRBV14, the J call TRBJ2-5; unclear D gene. The V gene lost 1 base and the J gene lost 2 bases, with 14 bases spanning the gap. The V gene's germline CDR1 is SGHDN and CDR2 FVKESK. The CDR3 extends over 16 amino acids. The full variable domain, with the rest looked up from reference TRBV14 and TRBJ2-5, is EAGVTQFPSHSVIEKGQTVTLRCDPISGHDNLYWYRRVMGKEIKFLLHFVKESKQDESGMPNNRFLAERTGGTYSTLKVQPAELEDSGVYFCASSQGVRPWQETQYFGPGTRLLVL.

The V call is TRBV7-2, the J call TRBJ2-1, with D hard to call. Looked up from germline, CDR1 is SGHTA and CDR2 is FQGNSA. V was pared by 2 bases and J by 0 bases, with 11 bases between. CDR3 length equals 16 residues. The CDR3 here is CASSLTPPSSYNEQFF. CDR3 bases: TGTGCCAGCAGCTTAACTCCCCCAAGCTCCTACAATGAGCAGTTCTTC. The full variable domain, in which reference TRBV7-2 and TRBJ2-1 provide the parts outside the CDR3, is GAGVSQSPSNKVTEKGKDVELRCDPISGHTALYWYRQSLGQGLEFLIYFQGNSAPDKSGLPSDRFSAERTGGSVSTLTIQRTQQEDSAVYLCASSLTPPSSYNEQFFGPGTRLTVL.

This clonotype occurred a few times. The chain links TRBV12-3 or TRBV12-4 to TRBJ2-2, with 8 positions matching TRBD1. V was clipped by 3 bases and J by 4 bases; unmatched bases: 13. CDR3 length equals 18 residues. DNA for the CDR3: TGTGCCAGCAGTTTGAGGGACAGAGTGGGGACAGGCACCGGGGAGCTGTTTTTT. Its translation is CASSLRDRVGTGTGELFF.

The rearrangement uses TRBV20-1 and TRBJ2-1; TRBD2 matches at 7 bases. CDR1 is DFQATT and CDR2 is SNEGSKA in the germline V gene (reference sequence). The CDR3 extends over 16 amino acids. V was pared by 3 bases and J by 7 bases, with 15 bases of the junction left unmatched. The CDR3 nucleotides read TGCAGTGCTAGGGATATAGCGGGTCCAGAGATAAATGAGCAGTTCTTC. It codes for CSARDIAGPEINEQFF.

In this sample, this clonotype turned up a few times. The chain employs TRBV20-1 and TRBJ2-3; D is unresolved. The germline V gene has CDR1 DFQATT and CDR2 SNEGSKA (reference sequence). The CDR3 totals 15 residues. V was shortened by 0 bases and J by 2 bases, with 12 bases between the two germline ends. DNA for the CDR3: TGCAGTGCTAGAGATAGAGGCTACCTCACAGATACGCAGTATTTT. This encodes CSARDRGYLTDTQYF.

The chain carries TRBV29-1 and TRBJ2-5; possible D gene TRBD1, 7 bases. This CDR3 region has 11 residues. Germline CDR1 SQVTM, CDR2 ANQGSEA. V was shortened by 6 bases and J by 5 bases, with 10 bases between the two germline ends. CDR3 bases: TGCAGCGTGCCAGGGGGGGAGACCCAGTACTTC. This codes for CSVPGGETQYF.

This chain joins TRBV5-1 and TRBJ1-4; 7 bases are shared with TRBD1. The CDR3 is 15 residues long. Trimming took 0 bases from V and 7 from J; bases not matched to a gene: 6. The germline CDR1 and CDR2 sequences are SGHRS and YFSETQ. Written as DNA, the CDR3 is TGCGCCAGCAGCTTGGCCGAGGGGGCGAGTGAAAAACTGTTTTTT. This encodes CASSLAEGASEKLFF.

This clonotype has just a few counts. The V gene is TRBV20-1, the J gene TRBJ1-2; a possible D gene is TRBD1 (5 bases). The CDR3 runs 12 residues. Per the germline V gene, CDR1 is DFQATT and CDR2 is SNEGSKA (reference sequence). The CDR3 DNA reads as TGCGGATGGACACGGACTAACTATGGCTACACCTTC. Translation gives CGWTRTNYGYTF.

The V gene is TRBV19, the J gene TRBJ2-7; D not resolved. V was trimmed by 10 bases and J by 4 bases, leaving 11 bases between them. Germline-derived CDR1 and CDR2 are LNHDA and SQIVND (reference sequence). There are 11 residues in the CDR3. The CDR3 region has the DNA TGTGCCACTAAAGGTAGTTACGAGCAGTACTTC. It specifies CATKGSYEQYF.

Many counts were recorded for this clonotype. The chain couples TRBV29-1 to TRBJ2-5; D gene ambiguous. Germline CDR1 is SQVTM and CDR2 is ANQGSEA. The CDR3 length is 12 residues. Trimming stripped 3 bases from V and 1 base from J, with 6 bases between. The CDR3 DNA sequence: TGCAGCGTTGATTCGACCCAAGAGACCCAGTACTTC. Its translation: CSVDSTQETQYF. The full variable domain, with the rest looked up from reference TRBV29-1 and TRBJ2-5, is SAVISQKPSRDICQRGTSLTIQCQVDSQVTMMFWYRQQPGQSLTLIATANQGSEATYESGFVIDKFPISRPNLTFSTLTVSNMSPEDSSIYLCSVDSTQETQYFGPGTRLLVL.

This clonotype was picked up a small number of times. This rearrangement joins TRBV28 to TRBJ2-5; tentatively, D is TRBD2 (7 bases). Germline V CDR1 and CDR2: MDHEN, SYDVKM. This CDR3 is 14 amino acids long. V was clipped by 4 bases and J by 5 bases, with 14 bases between them. In nucleotides, the CDR3 is TGTGCCAGCAGTTCCGGAAGGGGGGGGGAGACCCAGTACTTC. It is translated as CASSSGRGGETQYF.

This clonotype has only a few counts. The chain combines TRBV28 with TRBJ2-4; a possible D gene is TRBD1 (6 bases). The CDR3 spans 15 residues. The germline V gene encodes CDR1 MDHEN and CDR2 SYDVKM. Trimming removed 5 bases at V and 3 bases at J, with 14 bases between. This chain's CDR3 is CASSIPTGDKNIQYF. CDR3 DNA sequence: TGTGCCAGCAGTATACCGACAGGAGACAAAAACATTCAGTACTTC.

The genes are TRBV9 and TRBJ1-3; D might be TRBD1 (6 bases). The CDR3 contains 15 residues. Germline CDR1 is SGDLS and CDR2 is YYNGEE. V was cut by 0 bases and J by 2 bases, with 9 bases left in between. CDR3 bases: TGTGCCAGCAGCGTAGAAGGGGGACCTGGAAACACCATATATTTT. Encoded protein: CASSVEGGPGNTIYF. Full variable domain (remainder filled in from reference TRBV9 and TRBJ1-3): DSGVTQTPKHLITATGQRVTLRCSPRSGDLSVYWYQQSLDQGLQFLIQYYNGEERAKGNILERFSAQQFPDLHSELNLSSLELGDSALYFCASSVEGGPGNTIYFGEGSWLTVV.

This clonotype was observed a handful of times. The CDR3 protein is CASSLGGRGTQYF. The CDR3 DNA is TGTGCCAGCAGCTTAGGTGGCCGAGGGACCCAGTACTTC. This chain joins TRBV5-4 and TRBJ2-5; D is unclear. The CDR3 contains 13 residues. V gave up 2 bases and J gave up 7 bases, with 12 bases separating them. Germline values: CDR1 SGHNT, CDR2 YYREEE (reference sequence).

The chain joins TRBV2 to TRBJ2-7; no definite D call. The V end was cut by 0 bases, the J end by 7 bases, with 16 bases between. CDR1 SNHLY and CDR2 FYNNEI come from the germline V gene. This CDR3 region has 15 residues. The CDR3 sequence: CASSEALLGNREQYF. The DNA for the CDR3 is TGTGCCAGCAGTGAAGCGCTTCTGGGAAATCGGGAGCAGTACTTC.

The table lists this clonotype with a few counts. The chain is built from TRBV6-5 and TRBJ2-5; the match to TRBD1 covers 10 bases. The J call may not be correct, given that the DNA end is closer to TRBJ2-7. CDR3 size: 15 residues. Germline V gene sequence: CDR1 MNHEY, CDR2 SVGAGI. The CDR3 DNA reads TGTGCCAGCAGTTCCGCCGGGACAGGGGCTTACGAGCAGTACTTC. Translating gives CASSSAGTGAYEQYF.

This clonotype was seen more than once but under ten times. The chain couples TRBV6-5 to TRBJ2-7; D is perhaps TRBD1 (5 bases). CDR3 length equals 12 residues. Germline V gene lookup returns CDR1 MNHEY and CDR2 SVGAGI. The V and J ends lost 7 bases and 7 bases respectively, with 14 bases between them. The CDR3 sequence: CASKGAFGEQYF. The CDR3 DNA is TGTGCCAGCAAAGGGGCCTTCGGGGAGCAGTACTTC.

This clonotype turned up a few times. V usage is TRBV5-8 and J usage is TRBJ2-5, with 8 bases aligning to TRBD1. Germline-derived CDR1 and CDR2 are SGHTS and YDEGEE. This CDR3 comprises 15 residues. Trimming cost V 0 bases and J 11 bases; bases outside gene matches: 12. The CDR3 is CASSLEGQGTGEQYF. CDR3 DNA: TGTGCCAGCAGCTTGGAAGGACAGGGAACGGGGGAGCAGTACTTC.